This passage covers 13 T cell receptor beta chains from one sample sequenced in a study of beta chain features in type 1 diabetes. Expressed TCRB transcripts were sequenced after all isolated RNA was converted to cDNA. Measured with immunoSEQ multiplex PCR; TCRdb has only the in-frame clones, and not every one. The table includes roughly 450,000 clones, approximately 10% detected once. The sequencing sample was made of naive CD4+ T cells from blood. These receptors were obtained from a woman aged 18 to 35 in good health.

This clone has just a few counts. CDR3: CAWSRWTGELFF. The CDR3 DNA follows: TGTGCCTGGAGTAGGTGGACCGGGGAGCTGTTTTTT. The rearrangement uses TRBV30 and TRBJ2-2; D not certain. The V end was cut by 2 bases, the J end by 5 bases, with 6 bases between. In germline, CDR1 is GTSNPN, CDR2 SVGIG (reference sequence). The CDR3 extends over 12 amino acids.

DNA for the CDR3: TGTGCCAGCACCCAGGGCGACTATGGCTACACCTTC. Protein product: CASTQGDYGYTF. The rearrangement links TRBV25-1 to TRBJ1-2, with D possibly matching TRBD1 (5 bases). The CDR3 loop spans 12 amino acids. The V end lost 7 bases, the J end lost 3 bases, and 9 bases lay between the germline ends. The V gene's germline CDR1 is MGHDK and CDR2 SYGVNS.

The CDR3 here is CASSREQGSEQYV. Written as DNA, the CDR3 is TGTGCCAGCAGTCGGGAACAGGGCAGCGAGCAGTACGTC. V and J are TRBV6-5 and TRBJ2-7, with TRBD1 as a possible D gene (6 bases). The CDR3 spans 13 residues. Per the germline V gene, CDR1 is MNHEY and CDR2 is SVGAGI. V lost 5 bases and J lost 6, with 14 bases in between.

A few counts support this clone. This chain uses TRBV2 with TRBJ2-3; 7 bases align to TRBD1. Germline assignment: CDR1 SNHLY and CDR2 FYNNEI. J lost 0 bases, V lost 6 bases, and 6 bases had no gene match. The CDR3 is made up of 15 amino acids. Written as DNA, the CDR3 is TGTGCCAGCAGGCTGGACAGGTCTAGCACAGATACGCAGTATTTT. It yields the protein CASRLDRSSTDTQYF.

This clone appeared a few times. This chain links TRBV5-1 with TRBJ2-1; no clear D. The CDR3 is made up of 12 amino acids. Germline CDR1 SGHRS, CDR2 YFSETQ. The ends were cut back, 1 base at V and 5 bases at J, with 4 bases in the middle. The chain's CDR3 is CASSLPDNEQFF. Written as DNA, the CDR3 is TGCGCCAGCAGCTTGCCCGACAATGAGCAGTTCTTC. Complete variable domain (other parts from reference TRBV5-1 and TRBJ2-1): KAGVTQTPRYLIKTRGQQVTLSCSPISGHRSVSWYQQTPGQGLQFLFEYFSETQRNKGNFPGRFSGRQFSNSRSEMNVSTLELGDSALYLCASSLPDNEQFFGPGTRLTVL.

The chain couples TRBV18 to TRBJ2-5; D gene ambiguous. In germline, CDR1 is KGHSH, CDR2 LQKENI. The V gene lost 2 bases and the J gene lost 4 bases, with 8 bases spanning the gap. This CDR3 has 13 amino acids. The CDR3 sequence: CASSPRVGETQYF. Written as DNA, the CDR3 is TGTGCCAGCTCACCAAGGGTTGGAGAGACCCAGTACTTC.

This clone was observed a few times. The chain recombines TRBV19 with TRBJ2-3, with D perhaps matching TRBD1 or TRBD2 (6 bases each). V was trimmed by 5 bases and J by 0 bases, leaving 15 bases between them. CDR3 size: 16 residues. Germline V gene lookup returns CDR1 LNHDA and CDR2 SQIVND (reference sequence). The CDR3 loop reads CASSAWTGASTDTQYF. DNA for the CDR3: TGTGCCAGTAGTGCCTGGACGGGGGCTAGCACAGATACGCAGTATTTT.

CDR3 sequence: CASSERGISNQPQHF. In DNA form, the CDR3 reads TGTGCCAGCAGCGAGAGGGGGATTAGCAATCAGCCCCAGCATTTT. The J gene is TRBJ1-5, the V gene TRBV9; D might be TRBD1 (6 bases). This CDR3 comprises 15 residues. Trimming stripped 3 bases from V and 0 bases from J, with 10 bases between. The V gene's germline CDR1 is SGDLS and CDR2 YYNGEE.

The chain couples TRBV6-5 to TRBJ2-7; TRBD2 matches at 10 bases. The J segment lost 0 bases and the V segment lost 6 bases, leaving 2 bases of the junction unmatched. Germline V gene lookup returns CDR1 MNHEY and CDR2 SVGAGI. This CDR3 spans 14 amino acids. CDR3 loop: CASSSSGSSYEQYF. The CDR3 region has the DNA TGTGCCAGCAGCTCTAGCGGGAGCTCCTACGAGCAGTACTTC.

This clone was seen many times. This chain joins TRBV29-1 and TRBJ1-1; tentatively, D is TRBD1 (6 bases). Germline CDR1 SQVTM, CDR2 ANQGSEA. This CDR3 is built from 13 residues. V lost 5 bases and J 0 bases, leaving 10 bases between the germline ends. Written as DNA, the CDR3 is TGCAGCGTTCGACAGGCCTTGAACACTGAAGCTTTCTTT. Translated: CSVRQALNTEAFF.

This clone was counted only a few times. The rearrangement joins TRBV27 to TRBJ1-2, with D unresolved. This CDR3 has 11 residues. Germline CDR1 and CDR2: MNHEY and SMNVEV (reference sequence). Between the trimmed V and J ends, which lost 7 bases and 6 bases, there was a span of 9 bases. In nucleotides, the CDR3 is TGTGCCAGCAAGGGAGACAATGGCTACACCTTC. This gives the protein CASKGDNGYTF.

This chain uses TRBV27 with TRBJ2-1; 11 nucleotides agree with TRBD2. Unmatched junction bases numbered 9, after V lost 8 bases and J lost 3 bases. The CDR3 totals 16 residues. Germline loops: CDR1 MNHEY, CDR2 SMNVEV (reference sequence). Here the CDR3 DNA reads TGTGCCAGCGGAACCGTAGCGGGAGGGATCTACAATGAGCAGTTCTTC. Amino acids: CASGTVAGGIYNEQFF.

The chain is built from TRBV18 and TRBJ1-1; D remains ambiguous. CDR1 and CDR2 (germline): KGHSH, LQKENI. Trimming stripped 5 bases from V and 5 bases from J, with 15 bases between. CDR3 length equals 14 residues. The chain's CDR3 is CASSDLPIGTEAFF. The CDR3 DNA reads as TGTGCCAGCTCAGATCTACCGATTGGGACTGAAGCTTTCTTT.